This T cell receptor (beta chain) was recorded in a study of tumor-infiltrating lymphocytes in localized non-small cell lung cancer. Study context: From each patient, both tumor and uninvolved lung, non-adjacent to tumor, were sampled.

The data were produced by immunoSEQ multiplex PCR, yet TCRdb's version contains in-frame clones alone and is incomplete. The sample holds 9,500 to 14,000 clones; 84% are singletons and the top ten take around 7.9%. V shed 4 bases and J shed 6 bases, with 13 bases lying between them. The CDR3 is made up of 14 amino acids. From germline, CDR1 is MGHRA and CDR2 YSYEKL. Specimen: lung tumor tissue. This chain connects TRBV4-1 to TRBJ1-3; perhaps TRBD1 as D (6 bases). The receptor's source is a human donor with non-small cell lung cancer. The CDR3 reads CASSRTGKENTIYF. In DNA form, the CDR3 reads TGCGCCAGCAGCCGAACAGGGAAGGAAAACACCATATATTTT.